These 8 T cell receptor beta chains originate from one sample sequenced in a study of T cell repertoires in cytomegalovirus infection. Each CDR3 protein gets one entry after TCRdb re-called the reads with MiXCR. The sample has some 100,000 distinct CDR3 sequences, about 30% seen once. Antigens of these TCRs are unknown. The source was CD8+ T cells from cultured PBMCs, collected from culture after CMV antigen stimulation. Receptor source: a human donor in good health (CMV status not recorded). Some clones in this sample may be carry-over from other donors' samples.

The CDR3 protein is CASSTGNRNQPQHF. For the CDR3, the DNA is TGTGCCAGCAGCACAGGGAATCGCAATCAGCCCCAGCATTTT. The chain uses TRBV27 and TRBJ1-5; D is perhaps TRBD1 (6 bases). The V and J ends lost 6 bases and 2 bases respectively, with 11 bases between them. This CDR3 region has 14 residues. Looked up from germline, CDR1 is MNHEY and CDR2 is SMNVEV (reference sequence).

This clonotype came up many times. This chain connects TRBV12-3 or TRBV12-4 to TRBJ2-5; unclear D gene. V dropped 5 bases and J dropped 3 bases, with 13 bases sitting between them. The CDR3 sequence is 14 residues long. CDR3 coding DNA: TGTGCCAGCAGTCCCCCCGGAGTTGAAGAGACCCAGTACTTC. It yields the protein CASSPPGVEETQYF.

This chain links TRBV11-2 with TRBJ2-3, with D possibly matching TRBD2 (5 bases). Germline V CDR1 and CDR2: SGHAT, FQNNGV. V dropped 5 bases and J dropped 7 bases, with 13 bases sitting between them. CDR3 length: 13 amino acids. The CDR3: CASSRDGGYTQYF. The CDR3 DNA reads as TGTGCCAGCAGCCGCGACGGAGGATATACGCAGTATTTT.

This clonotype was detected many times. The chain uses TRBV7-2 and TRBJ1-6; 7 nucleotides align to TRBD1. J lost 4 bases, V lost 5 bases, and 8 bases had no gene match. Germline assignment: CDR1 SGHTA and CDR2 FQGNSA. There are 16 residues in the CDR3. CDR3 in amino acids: CASSQPDRTYNSPLHF. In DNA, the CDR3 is TGTGCCAGCAGCCAACCGGACAGGACGTATAATTCACCCCTCCACTTT.

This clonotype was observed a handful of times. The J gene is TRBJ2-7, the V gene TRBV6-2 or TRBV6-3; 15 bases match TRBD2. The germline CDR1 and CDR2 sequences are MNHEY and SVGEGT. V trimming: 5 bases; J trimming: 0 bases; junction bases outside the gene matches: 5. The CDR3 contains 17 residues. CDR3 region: CASSPRTSGGVSYEQYF. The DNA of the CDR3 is TGTGCCAGCAGTCCACGGACTAGCGGGGGGGTCTCCTACGAGCAGTACTTC.

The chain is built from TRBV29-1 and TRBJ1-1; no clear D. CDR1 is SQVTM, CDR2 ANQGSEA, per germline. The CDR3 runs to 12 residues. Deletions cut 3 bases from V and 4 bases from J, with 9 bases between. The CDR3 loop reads CSVERPFTEAFF. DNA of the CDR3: TGCAGCGTTGAGCGGCCGTTCACTGAAGCTTTCTTT.

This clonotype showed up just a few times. CDR3 protein: CASSSPGAKNSPLHF. CDR3 in DNA: TGTGCCAGCAGCTCCCCCGGGGCAAAGAATTCACCCCTCCACTTT. The chain combines TRBV7-9 with TRBJ1-6; D might be TRBD1 (5 bases). V shed 4 bases and J shed 7 bases, with 14 bases lying between them. The CDR3 sequence is 15 residues long. Germline CDR1 SEHNR, CDR2 FQNEAQ (reference sequence).

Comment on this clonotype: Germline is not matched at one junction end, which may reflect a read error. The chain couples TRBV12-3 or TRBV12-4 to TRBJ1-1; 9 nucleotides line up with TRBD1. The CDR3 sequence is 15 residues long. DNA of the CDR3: TGTGTCAGCACGGAGGGACAGGGTAAGATCCCTGAAGCTTTCTTT. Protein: CVSTEGQGKIPEAFF.